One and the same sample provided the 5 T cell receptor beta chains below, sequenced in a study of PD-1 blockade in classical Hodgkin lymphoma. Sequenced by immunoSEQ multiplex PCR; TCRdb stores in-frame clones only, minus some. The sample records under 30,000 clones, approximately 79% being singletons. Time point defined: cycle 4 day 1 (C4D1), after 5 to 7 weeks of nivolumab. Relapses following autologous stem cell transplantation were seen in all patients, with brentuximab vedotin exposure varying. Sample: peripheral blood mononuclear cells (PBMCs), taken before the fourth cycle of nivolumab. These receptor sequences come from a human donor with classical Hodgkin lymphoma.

Here the CDR3 DNA reads TGTGCCAGCAGCTTAAGCAGCTCTGGAAACACCATATATTTT. The encoded protein is CASSLSSSGNTIYF. The chain has TRBV7-9 and TRBJ1-3; D remains ambiguous. V dropped 2 bases and J dropped 0 bases, with 5 bases sitting between them. The CDR3 totals 14 residues. CDR1 is SEHNR and CDR2 is FQNEAQ in the germline V gene (reference sequence).

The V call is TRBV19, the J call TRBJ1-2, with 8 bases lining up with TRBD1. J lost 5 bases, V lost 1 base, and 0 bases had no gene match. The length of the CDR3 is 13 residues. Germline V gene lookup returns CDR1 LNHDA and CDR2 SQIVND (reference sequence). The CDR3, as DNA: TGTGCCAGTAGTATAGGACAGGGGTATGGCTACACCTTC. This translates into CASSIGQGYGYTF. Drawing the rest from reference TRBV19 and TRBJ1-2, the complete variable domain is DGGITQSPKYLFRKEGQNVTLSCEQNLNHDAMYWYRQDPGQGLRLIYYSQIVNDFQKGDIAEGYSVSREKKESFPLTVTSAQKNPTAFYLCASSIGQGYGYTFGSGTRLTVV.

CDR3 sequence (DNA): TGCGCCAGCAGCCCCGGACAGGGGAGCTCCTACGAGCAGTACTTC. It yields the protein CASSPGQGSSYEQYF. This chain connects TRBV5-1 to TRBJ2-5, with 9 bases that match TRBD1. The DNA end is more similar to TRBJ2-7, so the J call may be wrong. Germline V gene lookup returns CDR1 SGHRS and CDR2 YFSETQ. This CDR3 has 15 residues.

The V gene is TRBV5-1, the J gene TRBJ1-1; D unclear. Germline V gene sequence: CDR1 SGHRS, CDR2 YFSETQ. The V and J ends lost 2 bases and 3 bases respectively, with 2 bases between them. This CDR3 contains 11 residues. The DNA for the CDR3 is TGCGCCAGCAGCTTAGACACTGAAGCTTTCTTT. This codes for CASSLDTEAFF. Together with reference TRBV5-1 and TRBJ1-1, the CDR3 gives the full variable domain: KAGVTQTPRYLIKTRGQQVTLSCSPISGHRSVSWYQQTPGQGLQFLFEYFSETQRNKGNFPGRFSGRQFSNSRSEMNVSTLELGDSALYLCASSLDTEAFFGQGTRLTVV.

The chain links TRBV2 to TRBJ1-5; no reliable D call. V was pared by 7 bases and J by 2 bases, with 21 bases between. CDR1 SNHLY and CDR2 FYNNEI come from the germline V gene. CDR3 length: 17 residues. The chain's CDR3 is CASTWIREGPGNQPQHF. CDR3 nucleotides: TGTGCCAGCACCTGGATAAGGGAGGGTCCCGGCAATCAGCCCCAGCATTTT.